This record looks at one T cell receptor beta chain sequence and its context. Sequencing was performed with immunoSEQ multiplex PCR; in TCRdb, only in-frame clones are kept and a portion is missing. The sample holds about 61,000 clones, around nine tenths seen once. The data were obtained in a study of blood T cell repertoires in COVID-19. The TCR comes from a woman in her forties or fifties with active or convalescent COVID-19. Specimen: peripheral blood.

The CDR3 DNA follows: TGTGCCATCAGTGAGTCGAAACGGGGGGGGTCGAACACTGAAGCTTTCTTT. It yields the protein CAISESKRGGSNTEAFF. This chain links TRBV10-3 with TRBJ1-1; a weak D match, TRBD1 (5 bases). The CDR3 consists of 17 residues. With 0 bases removed from V and 1 base from J, the gap between germline ends came to 15 bases. Germline V lookup: CDR1 ENHRY, CDR2 SYGVKD.